What follows are 8 T cell receptor beta chains derived from one specimen sequenced in a study of blood T cell repertoires in COVID-19. TCRdb keeps only in-frame clones here, not all; method: immunoSEQ multiplex PCR. The sample gives almost 30,000 clones, approximately 71% of which show up once; about a sixth is in the top ten. The sample was peripheral blood. These receptors originate from a human donor in a cohort sampled during active COVID-19.

This clone came up a few times. The chain joins TRBV6-6 to TRBJ2-7, with 15 bases lining up with TRBD2. The CDR3 has 17 residues. J gave up 3 bases and V 5 bases, and 8 bases lay outside the gene matches. Germline assignment: CDR1 MNHNY and CDR2 SVGAGI (reference sequence). The CDR3 nucleotides are TGTGCCAGCAGTCCTGGACTAGCGGGAGGGAACCACTACGAGCAGTACTTC. Translated: CASSPGLAGGNHYEQYF.

J is TRBJ2-5 and V is TRBV5-6, with no clear D. This CDR3 is built from 13 residues. Deletions cut 5 bases from V and 0 bases from J, with 8 bases between. Per the germline V gene, CDR1 is SGHDT and CDR2 is YYEEEE. CDR3 bases: TGTGCCAGCAGTACGCGCGACCAAGAGACCCAGTACTTC. Translated, it gives CASSTRDQETQYF. Using reference TRBV5-6 and TRBJ2-5 for the parts outside the CDR3, the full variable domain is DAGVTQSPTHLIKTRGQQVTLRCSPKSGHDTVSWYQQALGQGPQFIFQYYEEEERQRGNFPDRFSGHQFPNYSSELNVNALLLGDSALYLCASSTRDQETQYFGPGTRLLVL.

V usage is TRBV11-2 and J usage is TRBJ1-2, with 7 positions matching TRBD1. This CDR3 contains 15 residues. Germline assignment: CDR1 SGHAT and CDR2 FQNNGV. V shed 5 bases, J shed 5 bases, and the junction held 11 bases outside the gene matches. Here the CDR3 DNA reads TGTGCCAGCAGCGCAGGGGGACGGAGGAGATATGGCTACACCTTC. Translation: CASSAGGRRRYGYTF.

The chain joins TRBV4-1 to TRBJ1-2; D gene uncertain. CDR3 length equals 15 residues. The germline gives CDR1 MGHRA, CDR2 YSYEKL. With 0 bases removed from V and 7 bases from J, the gap between germline ends came to 15 bases. The CDR3 region is CASSQERRDGSGYTF. The CDR3 bases are TGCGCCAGCAGCCAAGAGCGGCGGGATGGGTCTGGCTACACCTTC.

The chain combines TRBV29-1 with TRBJ2-1; 13 nucleotides align to TRBD2. V shed 6 bases and J 2 bases; nucleotides not matched to a gene: 7. Germline CDR1 SQVTM, CDR2 ANQGSEA. The CDR3 runs 16 residues. The CDR3 nucleotides read TGCAGCGTCGACGGGACTAGCGGGGTCACCTACAATGAGCAGTTCTTC. Its protein product is CSVDGTSGVTYNEQFF.

The rearrangement joins TRBV19 to TRBJ2-1; no firm D call. V lost 5 bases to trimming and J lost 4 bases, with 9 bases between them. CDR1 and CDR2 (germline): LNHDA, SQIVND (reference sequence). This CDR3 spans 13 amino acids. The CDR3 DNA follows: TGTGCCAGTAGTCCCACTTGGTACAATGAGCAGTTCTTC. This sequence encodes CASSPTWYNEQFF.

This chain links TRBV5-6 with TRBJ2-5, with a possible D match to TRBD2 (6 bases). CDR1 and CDR2 from the germline V gene are SGHDT and YYEEEE. The V end was cut by 5 bases, the J end by 5 bases, with 13 bases between. This CDR3 spans 13 amino acids. The CDR3 nucleotides are TGTGCCAGCAGGATGGACTACGCGGAGACCCAGTACTTC. Its translation: CASRMDYAETQYF.

The chain uses TRBV6-4 and TRBJ2-3; D may be TRBD1 (7 bases). Germline CDR1 MRHNA, CDR2 SNTAGT. V was trimmed by 3 bases and J by 0 bases, leaving 10 bases between them. CDR3 size: 15 residues. The CDR3 DNA follows: TGTGCCAGCAGTGAACAGGGGACTAGCACAGATACGCAGTATTTT. Amino acid sequence: CASSEQGTSTDTQYF.